The 6 T cell receptor beta chains in this list originate from one sample, sequenced in a study of T-cell reconstitution after alpha-beta-depleted transplantation in children. Unique molecular identifiers were built into the TCRbeta library. TCRdb re-called the PCR reads through MiXCR, storing one row per CDR3 protein. Of around 380,000 distinct CDR3 sequences in the sample, roughly 11% were seen once. Specimen: PBMCs from the stem cell graft donor, collected from the stem cell graft. The receptors were gathered from a human donor who donated a stem cell graft to a child with acute myeloid leukemia.

This clonotype was seen a few times. The chain is built from TRBV5-1 and TRBJ2-7; TRBD2 aligns across 12 bases. Germline V gives CDR1 SGHRS, CDR2 YFSETQ. Germline trimming cut 4 bases from V and 0 bases from J; bases unmatched to any gene: 5. There are 16 residues in the CDR3. The CDR3 is CASSLGTSGFSYEQYF. The CDR3 DNA reads as TGCGCCAGCAGCCTTGGGACTAGCGGGTTCTCCTACGAGCAGTACTTC.

This clonotype has at least ten counts. The chain carries TRBV10-2 and TRBJ1-2; no clear D gene. CDR1 and CDR2 (germline): WSHSY, SAAADI. Trimming removed 2 bases from V and 2 bases from J, with 6 bases in between. The CDR3 length is 13 residues. The CDR3 protein is CASSEGTNYGYTF. As DNA, the CDR3 is TGCGCCAGCAGTGAGGGAACCAACTATGGCTACACCTTC.

The rearrangement uses TRBV6-1 and TRBJ1-5; TRBD1 aligns across 7 bases. Germline CDR1 and CDR2: MNHNS and SASEGT. Trimming removed 6 bases from V and 3 bases from J; junction bases left unmatched: 8. The CDR3 totals 15 residues. The CDR3 nucleotides are TGTGCCAGCAGGGAAACGGGACAGTACAATCAGCCCCAGCATTTT. Translation gives CASRETGQYNQPQHF.

The chain is built from TRBV20-1 and TRBJ1-2; TRBD1 matches 7 bases. Germline-derived CDR1 and CDR2 are DFQATT and SNEGSKA (reference sequence). After removal of 6 bases from V and 4 bases from J, the junction contained 8 bases not matched to a gene. This CDR3 is 13 amino acids long. The CDR3 region is CSAATGASYGYTF. DNA of the CDR3: TGCAGTGCAGCAACAGGGGCTAGCTATGGCTACACCTTC.

This chain links TRBV6-1 with TRBJ2-3; no firm D call. The CDR3 runs to 14 residues. CDR1 is MNHNS, CDR2 SASEGT, per germline. Trimming cost V 1 base and J 7 bases, with 12 bases left between them. CDR3 sequence: CASSEGQSRNTQYF. In DNA, the CDR3 is TGTGCCAGCAGTGAAGGTCAGTCGCGAAATACGCAGTATTTT.

This clonotype was counted at least ten times. The rearrangement joins TRBV24-1 to TRBJ2-2, with unresolved D. Deletions cut 4 bases from V and 6 bases from J, with 14 bases between. Germline V gives CDR1 KGHDR, CDR2 SFDVKD. The CDR3 runs 15 residues. CDR3 nucleotides: TGTGCCACCAGTGACCCCGGTCGGTATTCCGGGGAGCTGTTTTTT. It codes for CATSDPGRYSGELFF.